This paragraph covers one TCR beta chain sequence. Its antigen is still unknown. This entry is derived from a study of shared clonotypes between healthy human individuals. General observations from the study: Non-shared clonotypes had lower generation probabilities than clonotypes shared by all four sorted-subset donors.

Produced via immunoSEQ multiplex PCR; TCRdb's table is partial and in-frame only. Among about 2.1 million clones listed, 80% to 95% were seen once. Naive CD8 isolation took CD45RO-negative cells positively selected for CCR7 and excluded terminally differentiated effector memory CD45RA+ cells. This TCR derives from a man aged 18 to 30 in good health. Some clones in this sample may be carry-over from other donors' samples. Material for sequencing was naive CD8+ T cells from PBMCs.

The CDR3 nucleotides read TGTGCCTCCCGGGGAGGGGGCCTCACGGAGACCCAGTACTTC. Translation: CASRGGGLTETQYF. V gene TRBV28 combines with J gene TRBJ2-5; D is possibly TRBD1 or TRBD2 (7 bases each). V gave up 11 bases and J gave up 5 bases, with 21 bases separating them. CDR1 is MDHEN and CDR2 is SYDVKM in the germline V gene. The length of the CDR3 is 14 residues.